This T cell receptor beta chain appears in the sequencing data of a study of cytomegalovirus exposure and HLA in healthy donors. Primers for the PCR totalled 60 Vbeta and 13 Jbeta. Using immunoSEQ multiplex PCR, the repertoire was profiled, and TCRdb retains in-frame clones only, with some absent. The sample includes roughly 120,000 clones, 80% of them seen just once. The CDR3 is made up of 17 amino acids. Germline values: CDR1 SGDLS, CDR2 YYNGEE. With 4 bases clipped from V and 4 bases from J, the junction kept 12 bases outside the gene matches. What was sequenced was PBMCs. The chain combines TRBV9 with TRBJ2-7; 12 nucleotides align to TRBD2. The TCR originated in a male donor in good health and CMV-seronegative. This chain's CDR3 is CASSSGPLTSGSYEQYF. Here the CDR3 DNA reads TGTGCCAGCAGCTCTGGGCCGTTGACTAGCGGGAGTTACGAGCAGTACTTC. Together with reference TRBV9 and TRBJ2-7, the CDR3 gives the full variable domain: DSGVTQTPKHLITATGQRVTLRCSPRSGDLSVYWYQQSLDQGLQFLIQYYNGEERAKGNILERFSAQQFPDLHSELNLSSLELGDSALYFCASSSGPLTSGSYEQYFGPGTRLTVT.